The text below deals with one T cell receptor beta chain. The CDR3 contains 13 residues. The germline V and J ends were trimmed by 9 bases and 1 base, with 11 bases remaining between them. From germline, CDR1 is MGHDK and CDR2 SYGVNS. The data were taken from a study of CD8 T cells in Susac syndrome. RNA in amounts of about 0.5 to 1 ug was reverse transcribed with random hexamers. TCRdb reprocessed the immunoSEQ multiplex PCR reads via MiXCR and lists one record per CDR3 protein. The sample gives 150,000 to 200,000 distinct CDR3 sequences, approximately 92% of which show up once; just over 0.13% is in the top ten.

This receptor was taken from a human donor in good health. The chain has TRBV25-1 and TRBJ2-3, with D possibly TRBD2 on 6 matching bases. What was sequenced was CD4+ T cells from PBMCs. CDR3 residues: CASSREGTDTQYF. Written as DNA, the CDR3 is TGTGCCAGTAGCAGGGAGGGCACAGATACGCAGTATTTT.